Here is one T cell receptor (beta chain) with its context. Its antigen remains unknown. The data were taken from a study of cytomegalovirus exposure and HLA in healthy donors. Germline CDR1 and CDR2: LNHNV and YYDKDF (reference sequence). The V and J ends lost 2 bases and 2 bases respectively, with 15 bases between them. This CDR3 comprises 17 residues. PCR employed 60 Vbeta and 13 Jbeta primers. The data were produced by immunoSEQ multiplex PCR, yet TCRdb's version contains in-frame clones alone and is incomplete. The data show tens of thousands of clones, 65% to 90% seen once. Study-wide points: It was in a later analysis that TCR association rates were seen to vary by HLA locus, highest for DRB1 and lowest for HLA-C.

The chain carries TRBV15 and TRBJ1-4; the D gene is possibly TRBD1 (5 bases). Material: PBMCs. The TCR was taken from a woman younger than 35 in good health and CMV-seropositive. CDR3 region: CATSRQPAGLTNEKLFF. The CDR3 DNA is TGTGCCACCAGCAGACAGCCTGCGGGGCTCACTAATGAAAAACTGTTTTTT. The full variable domain, in which reference TRBV15 and TRBJ1-4 provide the parts outside the CDR3, is DAMVIQNPRYQVTQFGKPVTLSCSQTLNHNVMYWYQQKSSQAPKLLFHYYDKDFNNEADTPDNFQSRRPNTSFCFLDIRSPGLGDTAMYLCATSRQPAGLTNEKLFFGSGTQLSVL.